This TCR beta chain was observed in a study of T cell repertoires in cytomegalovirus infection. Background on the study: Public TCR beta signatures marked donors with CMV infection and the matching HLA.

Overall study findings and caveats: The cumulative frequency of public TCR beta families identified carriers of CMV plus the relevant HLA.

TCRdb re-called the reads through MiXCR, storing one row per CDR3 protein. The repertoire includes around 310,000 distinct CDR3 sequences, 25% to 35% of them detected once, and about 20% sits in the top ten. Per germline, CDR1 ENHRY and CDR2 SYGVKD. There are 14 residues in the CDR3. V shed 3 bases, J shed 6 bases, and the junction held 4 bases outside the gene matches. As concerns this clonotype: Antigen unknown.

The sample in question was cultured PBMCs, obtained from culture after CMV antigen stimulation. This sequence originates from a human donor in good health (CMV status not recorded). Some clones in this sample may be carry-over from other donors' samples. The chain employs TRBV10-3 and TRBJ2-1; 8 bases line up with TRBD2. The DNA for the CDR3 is TGTGCCATCAGTGATACTAGCGGATCCAATGAGCAGTTCTTC. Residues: CAISDTSGSNEQFF.